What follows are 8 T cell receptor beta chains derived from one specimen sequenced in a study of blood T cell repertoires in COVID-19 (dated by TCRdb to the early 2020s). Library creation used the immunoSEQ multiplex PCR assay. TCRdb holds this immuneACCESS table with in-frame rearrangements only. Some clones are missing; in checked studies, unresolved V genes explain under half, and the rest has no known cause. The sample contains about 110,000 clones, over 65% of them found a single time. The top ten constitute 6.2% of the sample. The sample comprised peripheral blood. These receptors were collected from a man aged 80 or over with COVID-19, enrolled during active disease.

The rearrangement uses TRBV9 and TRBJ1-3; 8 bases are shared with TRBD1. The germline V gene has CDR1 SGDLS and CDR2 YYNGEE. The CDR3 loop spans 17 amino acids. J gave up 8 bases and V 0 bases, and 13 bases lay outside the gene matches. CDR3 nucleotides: TGTGCCAGCAGCGTAGGAAGGACAGGGTTATCCGGCTACACCATATATTTT. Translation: CASSVGRTGLSGYTIYF.

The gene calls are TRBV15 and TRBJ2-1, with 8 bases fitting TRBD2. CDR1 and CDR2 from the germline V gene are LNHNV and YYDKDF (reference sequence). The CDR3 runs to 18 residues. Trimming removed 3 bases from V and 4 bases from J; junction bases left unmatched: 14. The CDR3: CATSSESPGLADYNEQFF. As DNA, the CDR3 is TGTGCCACCAGCAGCGAATCCCCAGGACTAGCAGATTACAATGAGCAGTTCTTC.

The CDR3 DNA follows: TGTGCCAGTAGTATCGGCGGGAACACTGAAGCTTTCTTT. Translated, it gives CASSIGGNTEAFF. This sequence joins TRBV19 and TRBJ1-1; D not certain. Germline-derived CDR1 and CDR2 are LNHDA and SQIVND (reference sequence). The CDR3 sequence is 13 residues long. Trimming stripped 3 bases from V and 1 base from J, with 6 bases between.

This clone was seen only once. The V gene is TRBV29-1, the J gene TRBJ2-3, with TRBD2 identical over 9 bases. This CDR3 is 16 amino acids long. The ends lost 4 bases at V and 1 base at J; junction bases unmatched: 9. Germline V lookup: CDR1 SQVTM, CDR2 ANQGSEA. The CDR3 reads CSVVGGRALGTDTQYF. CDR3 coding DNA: TGCAGCGTTGTTGGCGGGAGGGCCCTCGGCACAGATACGCAGTATTTT.

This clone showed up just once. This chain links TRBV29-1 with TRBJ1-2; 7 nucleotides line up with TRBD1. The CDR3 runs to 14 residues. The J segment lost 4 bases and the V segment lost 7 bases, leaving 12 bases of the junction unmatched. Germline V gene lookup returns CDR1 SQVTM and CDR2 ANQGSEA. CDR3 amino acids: CSALGGPDPYGYTF. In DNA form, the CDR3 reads TGCAGCGCCTTAGGGGGCCCGGACCCCTATGGCTACACCTTC. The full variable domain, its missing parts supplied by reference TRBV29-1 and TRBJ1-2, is SAVISQKPSRDICQRGTSLTIQCQVDSQVTMMFWYRQQPGQSLTLIATANQGSEATYESGFVIDKFPISRPNLTFSTLTVSNMSPEDSSIYLCSALGGPDPYGYTFGSGTRLTVV.

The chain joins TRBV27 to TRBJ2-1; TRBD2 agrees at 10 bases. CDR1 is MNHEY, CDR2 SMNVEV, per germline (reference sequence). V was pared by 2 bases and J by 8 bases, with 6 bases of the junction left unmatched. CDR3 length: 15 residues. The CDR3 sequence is CASSLGLAGVDEQFF. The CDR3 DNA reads TGTGCCAGCAGTTTAGGGCTAGCGGGGGTCGATGAGCAGTTCTTC.

CDR3 amino acids: CATPHREGNQPQHF. CDR3 coding DNA: TGTGCCACCCCCCACAGGGAAGGCAATCAGCCCCAGCATTTT. V and J are TRBV11-2 and TRBJ1-5; possibly TRBD1 for D (6 bases). This CDR3 is 14 amino acids long. Trimming pared 10 bases from V and 2 bases from J, leaving 15 bases between. From germline, CDR1 is SGHAT and CDR2 FQNNGV.

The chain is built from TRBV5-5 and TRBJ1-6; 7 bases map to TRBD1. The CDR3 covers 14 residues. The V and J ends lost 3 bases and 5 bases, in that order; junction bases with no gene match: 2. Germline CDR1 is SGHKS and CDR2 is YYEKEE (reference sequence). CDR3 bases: TGTGCCAGCAGCTGGGACAGCAATAATTCACCCCTCCACTTT. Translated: CASSWDSNNSPLHF.